Included here is one T cell receptor (beta chain) sequence, with context. These data originate in a study of blood T cell repertoires in COVID-19. Overall study: Acute and convalescent COVID-19 samples came from the United States, Italy and Spain. Sources were T cells, B-cell-depleted T cells, or PBMCs; the material itself was cDNA or gDNA.

This CDR3 is 14 amino acids long. Germline lookup yields CDR1 SGHVS and CDR2 FQNEAQ. Trimming removed 5 bases from V and 1 base from J; junction bases left unmatched: 3. Per the authors' pipeline: Scientists estimated how many nucleated cells there were by amplifying reference gene primers. TCRdb's copy holds only in-frame clones and misses some; the assay was immunoSEQ multiplex PCR. V and J calls and clone size come straight from that table; D and trimming were deduced from the DNA. The sample shows about 220,000 clones, roughly four fifths of them seen only once. The chain carries TRBV7-8 and TRBJ2-3; TRBD2 aligns across 7 bases. Sequencing used peripheral blood. The receptor comes from an older woman with acute or convalescent COVID-19. CDR3 protein: CASSPGRGTDTQYF. The CDR3 bases are TGTGCCAGCAGCCCAGGGAGGGGCACAGATACGCAGTATTTT. Full variable domain (remainder filled in from reference TRBV7-8 and TRBJ2-3): GAGVSQSPRYKVAKRGQDVALRCDPISGHVSLFWYQQALGQGPEFLTYFQNEAQLDKSGLPSDRFFAERPEGSVSTLKIQRTQQEDSAVYLCASSPGRGTDTQYFGPGTRLTVL.